What follows are 23 T cell receptor beta chains derived from one specimen sequenced in a study of cytomegalovirus exposure and HLA in healthy donors. Assay: immunoSEQ multiplex PCR; the TCRdb copy retains only in-frame clones and omits some. Here the sample spans approximately 230,000 clones, roughly 87% being singletons. Source material: PBMCs. The origin of the receptors is a man between 18 and 29 years old in good health and CMV-seropositive.

V and J are TRBV13 and TRBJ2-3; D gene unclear. Per germline, CDR1 PRHDT and CDR2 FYEKMQ (reference sequence). V dropped 3 bases and J dropped 1 base, with 2 bases sitting between them. The CDR3 consists of 12 residues. CDR3 nucleotide sequence: TGTGCCAGCAGCTTCGGCACAGATACGCAGTATTTT. This translates into CASSFGTDTQYF.

This clone was counted between two and nine times. The V gene is TRBV19, the J gene TRBJ2-5, with D unclear. From germline, CDR1 is LNHDA and CDR2 SQIVND (reference sequence). Trimming cost V 6 bases and J 4 bases, with 12 bases left between them. The CDR3 spans 13 residues. The CDR3 DNA reads as TGTGCCAGTAGAGGGTTTTCACCAGAGACCCAGTACTTC. Its translation: CASRGFSPETQYF.

The rearrangement joins TRBV27 to TRBJ1-1; D gene unclear. The CDR3 runs 15 residues. Trimming removed 6 bases from V and 6 bases from J, with 20 bases in between. Germline CDR1 MNHEY, CDR2 SMNVEV (reference sequence). The CDR3 loop is CASSKSGQAGAEAFF. Here the CDR3 DNA reads TGTGCCAGCAGCAAGAGCGGGCAGGCCGGGGCTGAAGCTTTCTTT.

This chain uses TRBV20-1 with TRBJ2-3; D is ambiguous. Trimming took off 4 bases at V and 6 bases at J, with 5 bases between the two ends. The CDR3 length is 10 residues. From germline, CDR1 is DFQATT and CDR2 SNEGSKA (reference sequence). The CDR3 protein is CSANFDTQYF. CDR3 in DNA: TGCAGTGCTAATTTCGATACGCAGTATTTT.

CDR3 sequence reads: CASSPDRRRNQPQHF. The CDR3 DNA reads TGTGCCAGCAGTCCCGACAGGAGGAGGAATCAGCCCCAGCATTTT. The V gene is TRBV27, the J gene TRBJ1-5; TRBD1 is a possible D gene (6 bases). The CDR3 covers 15 residues. V lost 5 bases to trimming and J lost 4 bases, with 15 bases between them. Germline V gives CDR1 MNHEY, CDR2 SMNVEV (reference sequence).

There are a few counts of this clone. The chain is built from TRBV29-1 and TRBJ1-1; D may be TRBD1 (6 bases). The germline V gene encodes CDR1 SQVTM and CDR2 ANQGSEA. With 1 base removed from V and 5 bases from J, the gap between germline ends came to 11 bases. The length of the CDR3 is 13 residues. The CDR3 sequence: CSVEGGRATEAFF. The CDR3 DNA follows: TGCAGCGTTGAAGGGGGGCGGGCTACTGAAGCTTTCTTT.

This sequence joins TRBV5-5 and TRBJ2-1, with 9 bases identical to TRBD1. Germline CDR1 SGHKS, CDR2 YYEKEE (reference sequence). The junction had 15 bases not matched to a gene; V was cut back by 4 bases and J by 10 bases. This CDR3 has 16 residues. The CDR3 nucleotides are TGTGCCAGCAGCCCCACAGGGGGCGCGGTTTCGGGGGAGCAGTTCTTC. This gives the protein CASSPTGGAVSGEQFF.

V is TRBV5-1 and J is TRBJ1-1; weak D call: TRBD1 (5 bases). The CDR3 totals 13 residues. Trimming cost V 6 bases and J 4 bases, with 13 bases left between them. The germline V gene has CDR1 SGHRS and CDR2 YFSETQ. The CDR3 spells CASTLGTGTEAFF. Here the CDR3 DNA reads TGCGCCAGCACCCTGGGGACGGGCACTGAAGCTTTCTTT.

This clone was seen a single time. The chain has TRBV15 and TRBJ1-2; D is perhaps TRBD1 (5 bases). The CDR3 length is 15 residues. Germline V gives CDR1 LNHNV, CDR2 YYDKDF (reference sequence). The V end was cut by 3 bases, the J end by 7 bases, with 18 bases between. CDR3 nucleotide sequence: TGTGCCACCAGCAGGACCCAGGGACGGCACTTTGGCTACACCTTC. Translating gives CATSRTQGRHFGYTF.

The V and J genes are TRBV6-5 and TRBJ2-7, with D possibly being TRBD2 (6 bases). The CDR3 consists of 13 residues. Trimming cost V 2 bases and J 6 bases, with 11 bases left between them. Looked up from germline, CDR1 is MNHEY and CDR2 is SVGAGI. This chain's CDR3 is CASSYATSLEQYF. The CDR3 DNA follows: TGTGCCAGCAGTTACGCAACTAGCCTCGAGCAGTACTTC.

This clone was recorded once. This chain links TRBV2 with TRBJ2-5; no definite D call. This CDR3 has 15 amino acids. The V gene lost 10 bases and the J gene lost 3 bases, with 21 bases spanning the gap. Germline values: CDR1 SNHLY, CDR2 FYNNEI. CDR3 coding DNA: TGTGCCACCTCCCTAGACACGGCAGGAGAAGAGACCCAGTACTTC. Its protein product is CATSLDTAGEETQYF.

In its sample, this clone was seen once. The chain links TRBV2 to TRBJ2-3, with TRBD2 identical over 10 bases. The V and J ends lost 4 bases and 0 bases, in that order; junction bases with no gene match: 1. The CDR3 consists of 15 residues. Looked up from germline, CDR1 is SNHLY and CDR2 is FYNNEI. This chain's CDR3 is CASSAGLASTDTQYF. DNA for the CDR3: TGTGCCAGCAGTGCGGGACTAGCGAGCACAGATACGCAGTATTTT. The complete variable domain, with remaining parts taken from reference TRBV2 and TRBJ2-3, reads EPEVTQTPSHQVTQMGQEVILRCVPISNHLYFYWYRQILGQKVEFLVSFYNNEISEKSEIFDDQFSVERPDGSNFTLKIRSTKLEDSAMYFCASSAGLASTDTQYFGPGTRLTVL.

The chain couples TRBV2 to TRBJ2-3, with 12 bases fitting TRBD2. Trimming took 6 bases from V and 2 from J; bases not matched to a gene: 9. The CDR3 is 17 amino acids. Germline lookup yields CDR1 SNHLY and CDR2 FYNNEI. The CDR3 bases are TGTGCCAGCAGCCGACTAGCGGGAGACCCCCCCACAGATACGCAGTATTTT. This encodes CASSRLAGDPPTDTQYF. The full variable domain, in which reference TRBV2 and TRBJ2-3 provide the parts outside the CDR3, is EPEVTQTPSHQVTQMGQEVILRCVPISNHLYFYWYRQILGQKVEFLVSFYNNEISEKSEIFDDQFSVERPDGSNFTLKIRSTKLEDSAMYFCASSRLAGDPPTDTQYFGPGTRLTVL.

The chain links TRBV27 to TRBJ2-1; D unclear. Looked up from germline, CDR1 is MNHEY and CDR2 is SMNVEV (reference sequence). The V gene lost 2 bases and the J gene lost 3 bases, with 2 bases spanning the gap. The length of the CDR3 is 12 residues. CDR3 sequence: CASSLNYNEQFF. Here the CDR3 DNA reads TGTGCCAGCAGTTTAAACTACAATGAGCAGTTCTTC.

This chain uses TRBV6-5 with TRBJ1-2; 10 positions agree with TRBD1. This CDR3 is 15 amino acids long. The V gene end was trimmed by 6 bases and the J gene end by 2 bases; junction bases not matched to a gene: 6. The germline V gene encodes CDR1 MNHEY and CDR2 SVGAGI. CDR3 DNA sequence: TGTGCCAGCAGAACGGGACAGGGGCCAAACTATGGCTACACCTTC. Residues: CASRTGQGPNYGYTF.

This sequence joins TRBV5-1 and TRBJ2-7, with no clear D. V shed 2 bases and J shed 3 bases, with 12 bases lying between them. From germline, CDR1 is SGHRS and CDR2 YFSETQ. The CDR3 is made up of 14 amino acids. For the CDR3, the DNA is TGCGCCAGCAGCTTCACTTCCCCGGGCTACGAGCAGTACTTC. Amino acids: CASSFTSPGYEQYF.

This clone was found once. The chain joins TRBV9 to TRBJ2-1, with TRBD2 matching 9 bases. CDR1 and CDR2 (germline): SGDLS, YYNGEE. V dropped 4 bases and J dropped 4; count of bases not matched to a gene: 9. The CDR3 totals 16 residues. This CDR3 reads CASSLRSGRPYNEQFF. CDR3 coding DNA: TGTGCCAGCAGCCTCCGAAGCGGGAGGCCATACAATGAGCAGTTCTTC.

The rearrangement uses TRBV4-1 and TRBJ2-5, with unresolved D. The V end lost 4 bases, the J end lost 5 bases, and 11 bases lay between the germline ends. This CDR3 spans 13 amino acids. Germline CDR1 MGHRA, CDR2 YSYEKL. The CDR3 protein is CASSPDSWETQYF. In DNA form, the CDR3 reads TGCGCCAGCAGCCCAGACTCCTGGGAGACCCAGTACTTC.

The chain combines TRBV10-3 with TRBJ1-1; a weak D match, TRBD1 (5 bases). The ends were cut back, 4 bases at V and 4 bases at J, with 10 bases in the middle. Germline CDR1 is ENHRY and CDR2 is SYGVKD. The CDR3 runs 13 residues. CDR3 in amino acids: CAISAGFGTEAFF. The CDR3 DNA sequence: TGTGCCATCAGTGCAGGGTTTGGCACTGAAGCTTTCTTT.

This sequence joins TRBV29-1 and TRBJ1-1; no definite D call. V shed 6 bases and J shed 0 bases, with 11 bases lying between them. Germline V gives CDR1 SQVTM, CDR2 ANQGSEA. This CDR3 spans 13 amino acids. The CDR3 DNA reads TGCAGCGTACAGCTTTGGGTGAACACTGAAGCTTTCTTT. Protein product: CSVQLWVNTEAFF.

The J gene is TRBJ1-1, the V gene TRBV7-6; D is uncertain. This CDR3 is 16 amino acids long. Germline values: CDR1 SGHVS, CDR2 FNYEAQ. The ends were cut back, 2 bases at V and 1 base at J, with 14 bases in the middle. The CDR3 is CASSLLFGSRNTEAFF. CDR3 sequence (DNA): TGTGCCAGCAGCTTACTTTTCGGGAGTAGGAACACTGAAGCTTTCTTT.

V usage is TRBV6-5 and J usage is TRBJ1-2, with D possibly TRBD1 on 6 matching bases. The germline V and J ends were trimmed by 4 bases and 5 bases, with 17 bases remaining between them. The CDR3 consists of 15 residues. Germline assignment: CDR1 MNHEY and CDR2 SVGAGI. The CDR3: CASSSGGAGLYGYTF. As DNA, the CDR3 is TGTGCCAGCAGTTCCGGGGGCGCTGGCCTATATGGCTACACCTTC.

CDR3 in amino acids: CASSLQPGQGLDTQYF. The CDR3 DNA reads as TGCGCCAGCAGCCTACAACCGGGACAGGGCCTAGATACGCAGTATTTT. The chain links TRBV5-1 to TRBJ2-3; TRBD1 agrees at 9 bases. This CDR3 region has 16 residues. V shed 4 bases and J 5 bases; nucleotides not matched to a gene: 11. Germline CDR1 and CDR2: SGHRS and YFSETQ.